Following are 21 T cell receptor beta chains from one sample sequenced in a study of neurological immune-mediated disorders. A single record per CDR3 protein comes from TCRdb applying MiXCR to the 5' RACE reads. The data show about 46,000 distinct CDR3 sequences, under 3.5% seen once. What was sequenced was PBMCs. These receptors came from a woman in her forties or fifties with multiple sclerosis.

This clonotype occurred many times. The J gene is TRBJ2-3, the V gene TRBV10-3; D perhaps matches TRBD1 (6 bases). Per the germline V gene, CDR1 is ENHRY and CDR2 is SYGVKD. This CDR3 region has 14 residues. With 7 bases removed from V and 0 bases from J, the gap between germline ends came to 11 bases. The CDR3 region has the DNA TGTGCCATCACGGAAGGACAGAGCACAGATACGCAGTATTTT. Its translation is CAITEGQSTDTQYF.

This clonotype was seen at least ten times. The genes are TRBV5-1 and TRBJ2-5, with TRBD1 identical over 7 bases. CDR3 length: 13 residues. V lost 4 bases to trimming and J lost 3 bases; unmatched junction nucleotides: 3. Germline loops: CDR1 SGHRS, CDR2 YFSETQ. For the CDR3, the DNA is TGCGCCAGCAGCCTACAGGGGAAAGAGACCCAGTACTTC. It encodes CASSLQGKETQYF.

Ten or more counts support this clonotype. J is TRBJ2-1 and V is TRBV27; the D is unclear. CDR1 is MNHEY, CDR2 SMNVEV, per germline (reference sequence). The V end was cut by 4 bases, the J end by 7 bases, with 8 bases between. The CDR3 extends over 12 amino acids. CDR3 amino acids: CASSYNANEQFF. CDR3 coding DNA: TGTGCCAGCAGTTATAATGCGAATGAGCAGTTCTTC.

This clonotype was picked up many times. The chain combines TRBV7-2 with TRBJ2-1, with 8 positions matching TRBD1. The length of the CDR3 is 15 residues. In germline, CDR1 is SGHTA, CDR2 FQGNSA. J gave up 3 bases and V 4 bases, and 5 bases lay outside the gene matches. The CDR3 region is CASSSKDRVYNEQFF. The DNA of the CDR3 is TGTGCCAGCAGCTCCAAGGACAGGGTCTACAATGAGCAGTTCTTC. The variable domain in full, with the rest retrieved from reference TRBV7-2 and TRBJ2-1, is GAGVSQSPSNKVTEKGKDVELRCDPISGHTALYWYRQSLGQGLEFLIYFQGNSAPDKSGLPSDRFSAERTGGSVSTLTIQRTQQEDSAVYLCASSSKDRVYNEQFFGPGTRLTVL.

This clonotype has at least ten counts. This rearrangement joins TRBV12-3 or TRBV12-4 to TRBJ1-5, with a tentative D call TRBD1 (5 bases). V was pared by 3 bases and J by 7 bases, with 13 bases between. The CDR3 consists of 14 residues. DNA for the CDR3: TGTGCCAGCAGTTTGGGGCACACGGAACAGCCCCAGCATTTT. Translation: CASSLGHTEQPQHF.

Ten or more counts support this clonotype. The chain is built from TRBV5-6 and TRBJ2-4, with D tentatively TRBD1 (6 bases). V was shortened by 0 bases and J by 7 bases, with 14 bases between the two germline ends. There are 15 residues in the CDR3. Per germline, CDR1 SGHDT and CDR2 YYEEEE. The CDR3 DNA reads as TGTGCCAGCAGCTTGGATGGGGGCGCTGGGAACATTCAGTACTTC. Protein sequence: CASSLDGGAGNIQYF.

This clonotype showed up many times. The chain couples TRBV10-3 to TRBJ2-3; the match to TRBD2 covers 8 bases. Trimming took 0 bases from V and 9 from J; bases not matched to a gene: 5. CDR1 ENHRY and CDR2 SYGVKD come from the germline V gene. CDR3 length: 14 amino acids. As DNA, the CDR3 is TGTGCCATCAGTGAGTCTGTAGCGGGGCGGACGCAGTATTTT. The encoded protein is CAISESVAGRTQYF.

This clonotype was detected ten times or more. The chain employs TRBV7-6 and TRBJ2-3, with D perhaps TRBD2 (6 bases). Deletions cut 5 bases from V and 1 base from J, with 25 bases between. Germline V CDR1 and CDR2: SGHVS, FNYEAQ. CDR3 size: 19 residues. The CDR3 is CASSGEVGRSRGGTDTQYF. The CDR3, as DNA: TGTGCCAGCAGCGGAGAAGTTGGGAGGTCTCGAGGTGGCACAGATACGCAGTATTTT.

The chain employs TRBV12-2 and TRBJ2-1; the table's TRBD1 call for D was not verified on the DNA. TRBV12-2 is given as a pseudogene. This CDR3 has 16 amino acids. The CDR3 region has the DNA TGTGCAAGTCGCTTAGCGACGTGGGGGGGGTACAATGAGCAGTTCTTC. It encodes CASRLATWGGYNEQFF.

This clonotype was recorded many times. The V gene is TRBV7-2, the J gene TRBJ2-1; D ambiguous. V lost 7 bases and J 2 bases, leaving 12 bases between the germline ends. Germline V lookup: CDR1 SGHTA, CDR2 FQGNSA. The CDR3 length is 14 residues. The CDR3 DNA reads as TGTGCCAGCAACTTGGGTCCGGCCTACAATGAGCAGTTCTTC. It specifies CASNLGPAYNEQFF.

This clonotype was recorded at least ten times. The chain joins TRBV3-1 to TRBJ2-1; no reliable D call. The CDR3 loop spans 12 amino acids. CDR1 and CDR2 from the germline V gene are LGHDT and YNNKEL (reference sequence). Trimming removed 1 base at V and 8 bases at J, with 6 bases between. DNA for the CDR3: TGTGCCAGCAGCCAAGTTTCGGATGAGCAGTTCTTC. Translation: CASSQVSDEQFF.

This clonotype was observed many times. V gene TRBV28 combines with J gene TRBJ2-7; perhaps TRBD2 as D (5 bases). The CDR3 has 14 residues. CDR1 is MDHEN and CDR2 is SYDVKM in the germline V gene. V lost 6 bases, J lost 1 base, and 13 bases lay in between. DNA for the CDR3: TGTGCCAGCAGCCCACTGGGAGAATCCTACGAGCAGTACTTC. It yields the protein CASSPLGESYEQYF.

This clonotype appeared a few times. A much larger clonotype is one base distant, so this may be a read error. CDR3 bases: TGTACCAGCAGCTTAGCGGTAGCGGGCCCGAGCTCCTACAATGAGCAGTTCTTC. This gives the protein CTSSLAVAGPSSYNEQFF. This chain connects TRBV7-2 to TRBJ2-1, with 7 positions matching TRBD2. CDR1 is SGHTA, CDR2 FQGNSA, per germline. The V and J ends lost 0 bases and 0 bases, in that order; junction bases with no gene match: 8. The CDR3 sequence is 18 residues long. The whole variable domain, remainder taken from reference TRBV7-2 and TRBJ2-1, is GAGVSQSPSNKVTEKGKDVELRCDPISGHTALYWYRQSLGQGLEFLIYFQGNSAPDKSGLPSDRFSAERTGGSVSTLTIQRTQQEDSAVYLCTSSLAVAGPSSYNEQFFGPGTRLTVL.

The V call is TRBV7-6, the J call TRBJ2-7, with 7 bases matching TRBD1. The V and J ends lost 4 bases and 0 bases, in that order; junction bases with no gene match: 3. This CDR3 region has 14 residues. The germline V gene has CDR1 SGHVS and CDR2 FNYEAQ. The CDR3 nucleotides read TGTGCCAGCAGCTCCAGACAGGGCTCCTACGAGCAGTACGTC. Encoded protein: CASSSRQGSYEQYV.

This clonotype occurred many times. The genes are TRBV12-3 or TRBV12-4 and TRBJ2-3, with unresolved D. With 6 bases removed from V and 3 bases from J, the gap between germline ends came to 10 bases. The CDR3 sequence is 13 residues long. The CDR3 loop reads CASRGKGTDTQYF. Written as DNA, the CDR3 is TGTGCCAGCAGGGGGAAGGGTACAGATACGCAGTATTTT.

This clonotype showed up many times. This chain links TRBV5-1 with TRBJ2-4; TRBD2 might be the D (7 bases). CDR1 is SGHRS, CDR2 YFSETQ, per germline. This CDR3 spans 15 amino acids. V dropped 1 base and J dropped 6 bases, with 14 bases sitting between them. CDR3 sequence reads: CASSLQGRGANIQYF. CDR3 DNA sequence: TGCGCCAGCAGCTTGCAGGGGAGGGGAGCAAACATTCAGTACTTC.

This clonotype was recorded at least ten times. The genes are TRBV28 and TRBJ2-7; 8 bases line up with TRBD2. This CDR3 is 14 amino acids long. CDR1 and CDR2 (germline): MDHEN, SYDVKM. Germline trimming cut 5 bases from V and 3 bases from J; bases unmatched to any gene: 6. The CDR3 reads CASSQLAGDYEQYF. The DNA for the CDR3 is TGTGCCAGCAGTCAGCTAGCGGGCGACTACGAGCAGTACTTC.

This clonotype has a count of ten or more. This rearrangement joins TRBV7-8 to TRBJ2-3; D not certain. This CDR3 is built from 13 residues. V lost 2 bases to trimming and J lost 3 bases, with 6 bases between them. In germline, CDR1 is SGHVS, CDR2 FQNEAQ. CDR3 in DNA: TGTGCCAGCAGCTTATTCACAACAGATACGCAGTATTTT. It yields the protein CASSLFTTDTQYF.

By proportion, this clonotype is medium-sized. The chain employs TRBV3-1 and TRBJ2-1, with 8 bases aligning to TRBD2. The CDR3 loop spans 15 amino acids. Losses at the gene ends were 3 bases for V and 4 bases for J; bases not matched to a gene: 5. Germline V gene lookup returns CDR1 LGHDT and CDR2 YNNKEL (reference sequence). This CDR3 reads CASSHEAGVYNEQFF. The DNA of the CDR3 is TGTGCCAGCAGCCATGAAGCGGGAGTATACAATGAGCAGTTCTTC.

This clonotype has a count of ten or more. The chain is built from TRBV7-2 and TRBJ2-1; D may be TRBD1 or TRBD2 (6 bases each). The CDR3 extends over 13 amino acids. CDR1 is SGHTA and CDR2 is FQGNSA in the germline V gene. Trimming left V 5 bases short and J 4 bases short, with 9 bases between. The CDR3 reads CASSRGGYNEQFF. DNA for the CDR3: TGTGCCAGCAGCCGAGGGGGGTACAATGAGCAGTTCTTC.

This clonotype appeared once. A read error may be the cause here, since a much bigger clone is one base away. This chain uses TRBV12-3 or TRBV12-4 with TRBJ2-7; D gene ambiguous. The CDR3 spans 12 residues. V gave up 6 bases and J gave up 5 bases, with 11 bases separating them. The CDR3 DNA reads as TGTGCCAGCAGACGGGCCGATAACGAGCAGTACTTC. This sequence encodes CASRRADNEQYF.